This T cell receptor beta chain came from a study of blood T cell repertoires in COVID-19. On the study more broadly: Samples came from the United States, Italy and Spain, spanning acute and convalescent COVID-19. T cells, B-cell-depleted T cells, or PBMCs supplied cDNA or gDNA.

Study processing details: Estimation of nucleated cell counts relied on the amplification of reference gene primers. Clones were sequenced by immunoSEQ multiplex PCR, and TCRdb holds only the in-frame ones, with some missing. V and J calls and clone size are as listed in that table; D and trimming were resolved from the DNA. The top ten clones hold about 6.8% of a sample with approximately 190,000 clones, about 88% of them seen once. The CDR3 totals 13 residues. V was clipped by 2 bases and J by 5 bases, with 7 bases between them. Germline CDR1 SGHRS, CDR2 YFSETQ. The sequenced sample was peripheral blood. The chain carries TRBV5-1 and TRBJ2-2; the D gene is possibly TRBD1 (5 bases). This TCR was recovered from a woman aged 35 to 49 who had recovered from COVID-19. CDR3 amino acids: CASSLQETGELFF. The CDR3 DNA follows: TGCGCCAGCAGCTTACAGGAGACCGGGGAGCTGTTTTTT.